This entry concerns a single T cell receptor beta chain. The target antigen is unknown. These data are taken from a study of T cell responses to AZD1222 COVID-19 vaccine. Study context: Second-dose groups at about 4 or about 12 weeks were pooled. Study-level points and caveats: No repertoire was sampled before or during the peak T cell response, only after it.

Profiling relied on immunoSEQ multiplex PCR, and the TCRdb table lists in-frame clones only, not all of them. Of 150,000 or so clones listed, 70% to 90% were seen once; the top ten hold 1.5% to 2%. In germline, CDR1 is MNHEY, CDR2 SVGAGI. Trimming stripped 6 bases from V and 1 base from J, with 13 bases between. CDR3 length equals 15 residues. The rearrangement links TRBV6-5 to TRBJ1-5; D possibly corresponds to TRBD1 (6 bases). The receptor was derived from an adult in good health. Specimen: peripheral blood, collected on day 0 of AZD1222 vaccination. The CDR3 sequence: CASRRTVLSNQPQHF. CDR3 sequence (DNA): TGTGCCAGCAGGAGGACAGTGTTGAGCAATCAGCCCCAGCATTTT.